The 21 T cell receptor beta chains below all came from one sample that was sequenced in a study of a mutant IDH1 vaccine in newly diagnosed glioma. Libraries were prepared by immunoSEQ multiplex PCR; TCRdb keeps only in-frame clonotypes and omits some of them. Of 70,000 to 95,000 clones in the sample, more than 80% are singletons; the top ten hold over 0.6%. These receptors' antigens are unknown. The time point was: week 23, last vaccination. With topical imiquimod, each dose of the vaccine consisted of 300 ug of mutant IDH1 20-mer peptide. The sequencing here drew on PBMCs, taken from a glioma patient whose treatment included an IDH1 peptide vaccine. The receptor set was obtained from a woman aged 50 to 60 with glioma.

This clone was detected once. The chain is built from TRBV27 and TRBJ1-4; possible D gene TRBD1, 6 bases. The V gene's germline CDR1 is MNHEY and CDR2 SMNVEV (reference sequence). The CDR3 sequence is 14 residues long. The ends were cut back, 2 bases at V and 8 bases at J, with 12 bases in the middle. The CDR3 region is CASSLRDNTEKLFF. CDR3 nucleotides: TGTGCCAGCAGTTTAAGGGACAATACGGAAAAACTGTTTTTT. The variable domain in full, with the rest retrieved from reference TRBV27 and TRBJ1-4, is EAQVTQNPRYLITVTGKKLTVTCSQNMNHEYMSWYRQDPGLGLRQIYYSMNVEVTDKGDVPEGYKVSRKEKRNFPLILESPSPNQTSLYFCASSLRDNTEKLFFGSGTQLSVL.

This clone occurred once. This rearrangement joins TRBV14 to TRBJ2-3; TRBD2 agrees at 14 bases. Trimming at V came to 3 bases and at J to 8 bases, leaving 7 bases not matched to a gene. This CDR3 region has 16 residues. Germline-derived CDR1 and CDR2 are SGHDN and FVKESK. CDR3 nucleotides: TGTGCCAGCAGCCAGAGATGGACTAGCGGGAGGCGTACGCAGTATTTT. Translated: CASSQRWTSGRRTQYF.

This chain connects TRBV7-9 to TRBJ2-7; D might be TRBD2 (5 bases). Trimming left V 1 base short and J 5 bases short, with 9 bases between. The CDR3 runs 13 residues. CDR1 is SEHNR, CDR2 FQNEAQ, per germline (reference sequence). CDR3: CASSLGPSNEQYF. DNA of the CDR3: TGTGCCAGCAGCTTAGGGCCTAGCAACGAGCAGTACTTC.

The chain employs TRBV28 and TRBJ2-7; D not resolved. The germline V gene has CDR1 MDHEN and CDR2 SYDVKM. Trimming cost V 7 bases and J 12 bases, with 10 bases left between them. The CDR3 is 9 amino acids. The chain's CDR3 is CASIFKAYF. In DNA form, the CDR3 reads TGTGCCAGCATCTTTAAGGCGTACTTC. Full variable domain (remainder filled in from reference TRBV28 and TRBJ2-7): DVKVTQSSRYLVKRTGEKVFLECVQDMDHENMFWYRQDPGLGLRLIYFSYDVKMKEKGDIPEGYSVSREKKERFSLILESASTNQTSMYLCASIFKAYFGPGTRLTVT.

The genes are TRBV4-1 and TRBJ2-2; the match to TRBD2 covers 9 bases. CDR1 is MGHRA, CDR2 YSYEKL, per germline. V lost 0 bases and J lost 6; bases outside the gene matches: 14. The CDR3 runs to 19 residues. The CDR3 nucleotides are TGCGCCAGCAGCCAAGACCCCTTTGAAAGGCGGGAGGGACCCGGGGAGCTGTTTTTT. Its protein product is CASSQDPFERREGPGELFF.

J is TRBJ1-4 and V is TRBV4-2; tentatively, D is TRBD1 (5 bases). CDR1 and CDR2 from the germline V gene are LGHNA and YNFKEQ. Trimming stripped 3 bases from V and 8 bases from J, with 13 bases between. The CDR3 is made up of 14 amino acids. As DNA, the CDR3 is TGTGCCAGCAGCCAGCCCTCCGGGGCCGAAAAACTGTTTTTT. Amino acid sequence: CASSQPSGAEKLFF.

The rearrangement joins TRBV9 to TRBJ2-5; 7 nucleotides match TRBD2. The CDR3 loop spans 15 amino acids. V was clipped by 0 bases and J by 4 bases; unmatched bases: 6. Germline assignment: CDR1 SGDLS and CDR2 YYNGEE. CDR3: CASSVGGGEGETQYF. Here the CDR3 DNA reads TGTGCCAGCAGCGTAGGTGGGGGGGAAGGAGAGACCCAGTACTTC.

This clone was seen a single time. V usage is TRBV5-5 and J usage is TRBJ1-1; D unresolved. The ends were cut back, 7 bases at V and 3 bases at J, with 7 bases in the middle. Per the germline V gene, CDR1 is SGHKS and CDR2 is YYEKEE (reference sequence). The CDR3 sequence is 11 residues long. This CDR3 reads CASWVYTEAFF. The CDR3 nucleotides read TGTGCCAGCTGGGTGTACACTGAAGCTTTCTTT. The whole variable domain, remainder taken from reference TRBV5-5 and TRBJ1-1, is DAGVTQSPTHLIKTRGQQVTLRCSPISGHKSVSWYQQVLGQGPQFIFQYYEKEERGRGNFPDRFSARQFPNYSSELNVNALLLGDSALYLCASWVYTEAFFGQGTRLTVV.

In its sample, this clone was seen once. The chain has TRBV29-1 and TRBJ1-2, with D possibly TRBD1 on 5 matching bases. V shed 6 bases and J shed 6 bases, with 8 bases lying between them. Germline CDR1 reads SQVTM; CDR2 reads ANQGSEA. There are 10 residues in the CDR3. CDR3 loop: CSVTGDGYTF. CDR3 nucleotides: TGCAGCGTCACAGGCGATGGCTACACCTTC.

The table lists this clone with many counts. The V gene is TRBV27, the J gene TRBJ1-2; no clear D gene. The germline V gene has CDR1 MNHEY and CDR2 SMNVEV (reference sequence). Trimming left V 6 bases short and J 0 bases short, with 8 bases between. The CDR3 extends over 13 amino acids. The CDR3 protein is CASSGRSNYGYTF. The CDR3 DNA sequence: TGTGCCAGCAGCGGGCGGTCTAACTATGGCTACACCTTC.

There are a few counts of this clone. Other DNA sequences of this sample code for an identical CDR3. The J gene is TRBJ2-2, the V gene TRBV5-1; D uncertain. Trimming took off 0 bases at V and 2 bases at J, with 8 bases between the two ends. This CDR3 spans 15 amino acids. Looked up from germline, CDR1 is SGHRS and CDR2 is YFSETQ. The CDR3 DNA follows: TGCGCCAGCAGCTTGGGGCAGGATAACACCGGGGAGCTGTTTTTT. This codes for CASSLGQDNTGELFF. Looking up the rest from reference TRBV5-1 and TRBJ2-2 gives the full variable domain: KAGVTQTPRYLIKTRGQQVTLSCSPISGHRSVSWYQQTPGQGLQFLFEYFSETQRNKGNFPGRFSGRQFSNSRSEMNVSTLELGDSALYLCASSLGQDNTGELFFGEGSRLTVL.

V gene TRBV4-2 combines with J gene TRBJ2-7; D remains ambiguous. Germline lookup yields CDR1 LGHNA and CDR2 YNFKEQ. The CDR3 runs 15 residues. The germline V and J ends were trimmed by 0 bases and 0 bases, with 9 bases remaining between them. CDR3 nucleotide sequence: TGTGCCAGCAGCCAAGATCCGGTCAGCTCCTACGAGCAGTACTTC. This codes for CASSQDPVSSYEQYF.

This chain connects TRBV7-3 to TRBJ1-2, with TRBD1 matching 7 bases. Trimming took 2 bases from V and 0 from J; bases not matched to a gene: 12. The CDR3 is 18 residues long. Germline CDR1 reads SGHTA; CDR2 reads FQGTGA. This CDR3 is CASSLLPLRDSSNYGYTF. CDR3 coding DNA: TGTGCCAGCAGCTTATTACCACTCCGGGACAGCTCTAACTATGGCTACACCTTC.

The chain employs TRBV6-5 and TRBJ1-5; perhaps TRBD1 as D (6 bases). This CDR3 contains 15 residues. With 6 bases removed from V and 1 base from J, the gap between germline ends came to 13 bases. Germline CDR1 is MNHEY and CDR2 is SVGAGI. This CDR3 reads CASRAGADSNQPQHF. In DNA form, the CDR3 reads TGTGCCAGCAGGGCGGGGGCAGACAGCAATCAGCCCCAGCATTTT.

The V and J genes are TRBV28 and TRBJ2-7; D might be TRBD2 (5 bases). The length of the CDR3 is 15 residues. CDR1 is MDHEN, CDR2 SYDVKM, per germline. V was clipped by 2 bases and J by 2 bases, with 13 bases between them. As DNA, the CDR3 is TGTGCCAGCAGTTTAGGCGGCGGGCCTGCCTACGAGCAGTACTTC. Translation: CASSLGGGPAYEQYF.

Here the CDR3 reads CASSLSSTGGMRTEAFF. The CDR3 DNA reads TGTGCCAGCAGTTTATCGAGCACAGGGGGCATGAGGACTGAAGCTTTCTTT. V gene TRBV27 combines with J gene TRBJ1-1; 9 positions match TRBD1. Germline trimming cut 0 bases from V and 5 bases from J; bases unmatched to any gene: 10. The CDR3 loop spans 17 amino acids. CDR1 is MNHEY, CDR2 SMNVEV, per germline (reference sequence).

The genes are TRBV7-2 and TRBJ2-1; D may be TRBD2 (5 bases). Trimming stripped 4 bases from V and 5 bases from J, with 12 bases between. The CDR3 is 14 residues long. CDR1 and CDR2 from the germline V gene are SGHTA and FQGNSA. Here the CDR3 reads CASSWRGYNNEQFF. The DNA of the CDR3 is TGTGCCAGCAGCTGGCGCGGGTACAACAATGAGCAGTTCTTC.

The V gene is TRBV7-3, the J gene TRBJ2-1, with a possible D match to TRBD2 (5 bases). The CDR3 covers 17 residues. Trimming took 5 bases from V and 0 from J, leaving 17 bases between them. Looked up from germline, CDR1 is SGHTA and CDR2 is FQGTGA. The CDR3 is CASSPSRSKDSYNEQFF. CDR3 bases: TGTGCCAGCAGCCCTAGCAGGAGTAAAGACTCCTACAATGAGCAGTTCTTC.

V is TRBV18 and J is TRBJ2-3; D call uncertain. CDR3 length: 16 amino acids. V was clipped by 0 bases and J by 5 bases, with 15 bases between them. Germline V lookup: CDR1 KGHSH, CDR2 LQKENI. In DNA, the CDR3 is TGTGCCAGCTCACCACCCCCGCCCGAGACGGGAGATACGCAGTATTTT. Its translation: CASSPPPPETGDTQYF.

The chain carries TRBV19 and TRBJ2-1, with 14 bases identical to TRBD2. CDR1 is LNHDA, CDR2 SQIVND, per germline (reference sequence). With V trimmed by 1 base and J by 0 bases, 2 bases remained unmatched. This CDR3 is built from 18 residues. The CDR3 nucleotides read TGTGCCAGTAGTATAGGTGGACTAGCGGGAGGCTCCTACAATGAGCAGTTCTTC. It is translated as CASSIGGLAGGSYNEQFF.

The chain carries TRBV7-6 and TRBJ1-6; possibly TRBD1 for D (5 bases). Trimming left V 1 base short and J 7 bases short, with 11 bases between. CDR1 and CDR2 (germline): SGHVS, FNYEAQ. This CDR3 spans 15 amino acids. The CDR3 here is CASSLVTAENSPLHF. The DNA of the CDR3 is TGTGCCAGCAGCTTAGTGACAGCTGAGAATTCACCCCTCCACTTT.